This T cell receptor (beta chain) is from a study of CD8 T cells in acute hepatitis C reinfection. Study in general: CD8+ T cells recognizing the HCV NS3-1073 epitope were profiled acutely and after viral clearance. The study, taken as a whole, reports: CDR3 sequences shared with other epitopes were rare.

The time point denotes: naive CD8 control sorted from an acute-time-point sample. People who inject drugs in the Montreal Hepatitis C Cohort were donors. Of note for this clone: The antigen remains unidentified.

Data came from immunoSEQ multiplex PCR; TCRdb stores just in-frame clones and leaves some out. This sample carries tens of thousands of clones, 80% to 90% of them seen once, and the ten largest clones take less than 0.6%. The sequence derives from a man in his thirties or forties with chronic hepatitis C. The sequenced material came from naive CD8+ T cells from PBMCs.

The CDR3 DNA reads as TGTGCCAGCAGCTTGCACGGGGGCTACGAGCAGTACTTC. Translating gives CASSLHGGYEQYF. V gene TRBV13 combines with J gene TRBJ2-7; maybe TRBD2 (6 bases). V dropped 3 bases and J dropped 3 bases, with 9 bases sitting between them. The CDR3 loop spans 13 amino acids. CDR1 and CDR2 (germline): PRHDT, FYEKMQ (reference sequence). Complete variable domain (other parts from reference TRBV13 and TRBJ2-7): AAGVIQSPRHLIKEKRETATLKCYPIPRHDTVYWYQQGPGQDPQFLISFYEKMQSDKGSIPDRFSAQQFSDYHSELNMSSLELGDSALYFCASSLHGGYEQYFGPGTRLTVT.